One and the same sample provided the 29 T cell receptor beta chains below, sequenced in a study of cytotoxic CD8 clonotypes in ibrutinib-treated CLL. Here immunoSEQ multiplex PCR was the method, and the copy in TCRdb shows in-frame clones only, minus some. This table holds 140,000 or so clones, 75% to 85% found once. The specimen was PBMCs, collected after 12 months of ibrutinib treatment. The source of these receptors is a human donor with chronic lymphocytic leukemia.

The chain combines TRBV7-8 with TRBJ2-7, with 8 bases aligning to TRBD1. V lost 4 bases, J lost 0 bases, and 5 bases stayed unmatched. CDR3 length: 15 amino acids. Germline values: CDR1 SGHVS, CDR2 FQNEAQ. In nucleotides, the CDR3 is TGTGCCAGCAGCTCACAGGGGGGAAGCTCCTACGAGCAGTACTTC. It specifies CASSSQGGSSYEQYF.

This chain connects TRBV5-1 to TRBJ2-7; 9 positions agree with TRBD1. This CDR3 is built from 13 residues. Germline V lookup: CDR1 SGHRS, CDR2 YFSETQ. V gave up 4 bases and J gave up 6 bases; unmatched junction bases: 5. The CDR3 bases are TGCGCCAGCAGCCTAACAGGGGGCGGCGAGCAGTACTTC. Protein: CASSLTGGGEQYF.

The chain uses TRBV7-2 and TRBJ2-3; D gene ambiguous. This CDR3 spans 14 amino acids. V lost 1 base and J 8 bases, leaving 13 bases between the germline ends. CDR1 is SGHTA and CDR2 is FQGNSA in the germline V gene. In DNA, the CDR3 is TGTGCCAGCAGCTTAGGAAGGACCATGGGTACGCAGTATTTT. This encodes CASSLGRTMGTQYF.

The J gene is TRBJ2-7, the V gene TRBV7-2; unclear D gene. The CDR3 totals 13 residues. Germline V gene sequence: CDR1 SGHTA, CDR2 FQGNSA. V lost 5 bases, J lost 4 bases, and 12 bases lay in between. This chain's CDR3 is CASSQAGFYEQYF. The CDR3 DNA reads TGTGCCAGCAGCCAAGCCGGTTTTTACGAGCAGTACTTC.

This rearrangement joins TRBV2 to TRBJ2-7; weak D call: TRBD1 (6 bases). The CDR3 loop spans 15 amino acids. Trimming left V 1 base short and J 1 base short, with 11 bases between. Looked up from germline, CDR1 is SNHLY and CDR2 is FYNNEI. CDR3 amino acids: CASSEVTRGSYEQYF. In nucleotides, the CDR3 is TGTGCCAGCAGTGAAGTAACCAGGGGTTCCTACGAGCAGTACTTC.

The chain joins TRBV5-1 to TRBJ2-1, with TRBD2 identical over 10 bases. This CDR3 region has 13 residues. With V trimmed by 4 bases and J by 9 bases, 4 bases remained unmatched. Germline CDR1 reads SGHRS; CDR2 reads YFSETQ. CDR3 sequence reads: CASSTRTSGEQFF. Written as DNA, the CDR3 is TGCGCCAGCAGCACCCGGACTAGCGGTGAGCAGTTCTTC.

The rearrangement uses TRBV19 and TRBJ2-1, with TRBD2 identical over 13 bases. The CDR3 sequence is 15 residues long. The junction had 4 bases not matched to a gene; V was cut back by 3 bases and J by 8 bases. Per the germline V gene, CDR1 is LNHDA and CDR2 is SQIVND (reference sequence). DNA for the CDR3: TGTGCCAGTAGTATTAGAACTAGCGGGAGGGATGAGCAGTTCTTC. This codes for CASSIRTSGRDEQFF.

The genes are TRBV7-9 and TRBJ2-6; 11 positions match TRBD2. V shed 6 bases and J 0 bases; nucleotides not matched to a gene: 7. The CDR3 sequence is 18 residues long. CDR1 is SEHNR, CDR2 FQNEAQ, per germline (reference sequence). The CDR3 nucleotides read TGTGCCAGCAGGCTGGGACTAGCGGACCCCTCTGGGGCCAACGTCCTGACTTTC. Its protein is CASRLGLADPSGANVLTF.

This clone was seen a handful of times. V is TRBV6-4 and J is TRBJ1-5, with a tentative D call TRBD1 (5 bases). The germline V and J ends were trimmed by 4 bases and 1 base, with 5 bases remaining between them. CDR3 size: 13 residues. In germline, CDR1 is MRHNA, CDR2 SNTAGT. This CDR3 reads CASSGGSNQPQHF. CDR3 sequence (DNA): TGTGCCAGCAGTGGGGGCAGCAATCAGCCCCAGCATTTT.

This rearrangement joins TRBV7-2 to TRBJ2-1; 12 bases line up with TRBD2. Germline V gene data show CDR1 as SGHTA and CDR2 as FQGNSA. The CDR3 is made up of 16 amino acids. Trimming at V came to 5 bases and at J to 10 bases, leaving 12 bases not matched to a gene. DNA of the CDR3: TGTGCCAGCAGCCGAATCCCCACTAGCGGGAGGCACGAGCAGTTCTTC. It encodes CASSRIPTSGRHEQFF.

This rearrangement joins TRBV18 to TRBJ2-2; no clear D gene. V was trimmed by 4 bases and J by 5 bases, leaving 5 bases between them. Germline V gene sequence: CDR1 KGHSH, CDR2 LQKENI. The CDR3 is 12 amino acids. The CDR3 nucleotides read TGTGCCAGCTCACTGGAGACCGGGGAGCTGTTTTTT. Residues: CASSLETGELFF.

This clone was observed once. V usage is TRBV30 and J usage is TRBJ2-3, with 7 bases lining up with TRBD2. This CDR3 spans 14 amino acids. J was trimmed by 3 bases and V by 1 base; bases with no gene match: 4. Germline CDR1 reads GTSNPN; CDR2 reads SVGIG (reference sequence). CDR3 coding DNA: TGTGCCTGGAGTGCAGGAGCGGGGACAGATACGCAGTATTTT. Translated: CAWSAGAGTDTQYF.

The rearrangement uses TRBV7-9 and TRBJ1-4; possibly TRBD1 for D (5 bases). Germline-derived CDR1 and CDR2 are SEHNR and FQNEAQ (reference sequence). V dropped 7 bases and J dropped 6 bases, with 12 bases sitting between them. This CDR3 has 13 amino acids. The DNA of the CDR3 is TGTGCCAGCAAGGTCGGGGGTGATGAAAAACTGTTTTTT. This sequence encodes CASKVGGDEKLFF.

The genes are TRBV10-3 and TRBJ1-2; D might be TRBD1 (6 bases). The V end lost 5 bases, the J end lost 4 bases, and 11 bases lay between the germline ends. Germline V lookup: CDR1 ENHRY, CDR2 SYGVKD. The CDR3 contains 13 residues. CDR3 sequence reads: CAISRGAGYGYTF. The CDR3 DNA reads as TGTGCCATCAGTCGGGGGGCTGGCTATGGCTACACCTTC.

The chain employs TRBV4-3 and TRBJ2-7, with 7 bases identical to TRBD2. Trimming removed 4 bases from V and 4 bases from J; junction bases left unmatched: 19. CDR1 and CDR2 (germline): LGHNA, YSLEER. The CDR3 is made up of 18 amino acids. In DNA form, the CDR3 reads TGCGCCAGCAGCCTCTATTACTCCGGGACTATCGTCTCGTACGAGCAGTACTTC. Its protein product is CASSLYYSGTIVSYEQYF.

This clone came up a few times. V gene TRBV5-4 combines with J gene TRBJ2-7; no definite D call. V lost 2 bases and J 5 bases, leaving 11 bases between the germline ends. CDR1 is SGHNT and CDR2 is YYREEE in the germline V gene (reference sequence). The CDR3 loop spans 13 amino acids. The CDR3 DNA follows: TGTGCCAGCAGCTTTGCCTCACGCAACGAGCAGTACTTC. Its translation: CASSFASRNEQYF. The whole variable domain, filled in from reference TRBV5-4 and TRBJ2-7, reads ETGVTQSPTHLIKTRGQQVTLRCSSQSGHNTVSWYQQALGQGPQFIFQYYREEENGRGNFPPRFSGLQFPNYSSELNVNALELDDSALYLCASSFASRNEQYFGPGTRLTVT.

The V gene is TRBV7-8, the J gene TRBJ1-1; 9 bases fit TRBD1. This CDR3 spans 17 amino acids. V trimming: 4 bases; J trimming: 1 base; junction bases outside the gene matches: 10. Germline V CDR1 and CDR2: SGHVS, FQNEAQ. CDR3 residues: CASSSPISGQGNTEAFF. The CDR3, as DNA: TGTGCCAGCAGCTCCCCTATTTCGGGACAGGGGAACACTGAAGCTTTCTTT. Full variable domain (remainder filled in from reference TRBV7-8 and TRBJ1-1): GAGVSQSPRYKVAKRGQDVALRCDPISGHVSLFWYQQALGQGPEFLTYFQNEAQLDKSGLPSDRFFAERPEGSVSTLKIQRTQQEDSAVYLCASSSPISGQGNTEAFFGQGTRLTVV.

J is TRBJ2-3 and V is TRBV28, with a tentative D call TRBD1 (5 bases). This CDR3 contains 14 residues. From germline, CDR1 is MDHEN and CDR2 SYDVKM. V was clipped by 3 bases and J by 4 bases, with 11 bases between them. Here the CDR3 reads CASSLGRRADTQYF. CDR3 sequence (DNA): TGTGCCAGCAGTTTGGGGCGCCGGGCAGATACGCAGTATTTT. Full variable domain (remainder filled in from reference TRBV28 and TRBJ2-3): DVKVTQSSRYLVKRTGEKVFLECVQDMDHENMFWYRQDPGLGLRLIYFSYDVKMKEKGDIPEGYSVSREKKERFSLILESASTNQTSMYLCASSLGRRADTQYFGPGTRLTVL.

The chain combines TRBV2 with TRBJ2-3; 7 nucleotides agree with TRBD1. Germline CDR1 SNHLY, CDR2 FYNNEI. The CDR3 extends over 14 amino acids. The V gene end was trimmed by 3 bases and the J gene end by 6 bases; junction bases not matched to a gene: 6. The CDR3 region is CASSETGYFDTQYF. CDR3 sequence (DNA): TGTGCCAGCAGTGAGACAGGGTATTTTGATACGCAGTATTTT.

This chain uses TRBV5-6 with TRBJ1-5, with TRBD1 matching 7 bases. V shed 1 base and J 8 bases; nucleotides not matched to a gene: 3. The CDR3 spans 13 residues. Looked up from germline, CDR1 is SGHDT and CDR2 is YYEEEE. CDR3: CASSLTGVKPQHF. CDR3 in DNA: TGTGCCAGCAGCTTGACAGGGGTTAAGCCCCAGCATTTT.

This clone turned up a few times. The genes are TRBV28 and TRBJ1-2; 9 bases match TRBD1. Germline loops: CDR1 MDHEN, CDR2 SYDVKM. The CDR3 has 14 amino acids. V gave up 7 bases and J gave up 8 bases; unmatched junction bases: 11. The CDR3 nucleotides are TGTGCCAGCACACCTCCGGGACAGGGCTACGGCTACACCTTC. It codes for CASTPPGQGYGYTF.

The chain combines TRBV5-6 with TRBJ1-2; 8 bases are shared with TRBD1. CDR3 length: 14 residues. Per the germline V gene, CDR1 is SGHDT and CDR2 is YYEEEE. Unmatched junction bases numbered 8, after V lost 4 bases and J lost 6 bases. The CDR3 nucleotides are TGTGCCAGCAGCACGCAGGGGGCCTCGGATGGCTACACCTTC. Residues: CASSTQGASDGYTF.

The J gene is TRBJ2-3, the V gene TRBV28, with D possibly TRBD2 on 6 matching bases. The CDR3 consists of 14 residues. Trimming left V 5 bases short and J 8 bases short, with 17 bases between. Looked up from germline, CDR1 is MDHEN and CDR2 is SYDVKM. The CDR3 sequence: CASSRSGTVATQYF. In nucleotides, the CDR3 is TGTGCCAGCAGTCGTAGCGGAACTGTCGCTACGCAGTATTTT.

The chain couples TRBV7-2 to TRBJ2-7, with TRBD1 as a possible D gene (6 bases). This CDR3 is 13 amino acids long. V was shortened by 4 bases and J by 4 bases, with 11 bases between the two germline ends. Germline V gives CDR1 SGHTA, CDR2 FQGNSA. The CDR3 is CASSYQQGYEQYF. CDR3 nucleotide sequence: TGTGCCAGCAGCTACCAACAGGGATACGAGCAGTACTTC.

This chain uses TRBV19 with TRBJ2-5, with 8 bases aligning to TRBD1. From germline, CDR1 is LNHDA and CDR2 SQIVND (reference sequence). This CDR3 comprises 15 residues. The junction had 5 bases not matched to a gene; V was cut back by 3 bases and J by 2 bases. DNA for the CDR3: TGTGCCAGTAGTATCCCCGGGACAGGACAAGAGACCCAGTACTTC. Protein product: CASSIPGTGQETQYF.

CDR3 sequence (DNA): TGTGCCAGTAGTATAAGCCCCAGCGGGAGGTTGACAGATACGCAGTATTTT. Its translation is CASSISPSGRLTDTQYF. The gene calls are TRBV19 and TRBJ2-3; 9 positions match TRBD2. The V segment lost 2 bases and the J segment 3 bases; nucleotides outside the gene matches: 9. This CDR3 has 17 residues. The germline CDR1 and CDR2 sequences are LNHDA and SQIVND (reference sequence).

This clone showed up just once. The chain couples TRBV5-6 to TRBJ2-7; a possible D gene is TRBD1 (5 bases). CDR3 length equals 12 residues. Trimming cost V 5 bases and J 6 bases, with 12 bases left between them. The germline gives CDR1 SGHDT, CDR2 YYEEEE. The CDR3 DNA reads as TGTGCCAGCAGGGTTCAGGGAAGCGAGCAGTACTTC. It encodes CASRVQGSEQYF.

This clone showed up just once. This chain uses TRBV28 with TRBJ1-5; D ambiguous. The CDR3 contains 17 residues. Germline V gene sequence: CDR1 MDHEN, CDR2 SYDVKM. The V gene lost 6 bases and the J gene lost 6 bases, with 24 bases spanning the gap. CDR3 residues: CASRQLPTLKPSQPQHF. The DNA of the CDR3 is TGTGCCAGCAGACAATTACCGACCCTTAAACCTAGTCAGCCCCAGCATTTT.

The chain employs TRBV25-1 and TRBJ2-2, with 8 bases fitting TRBD2. Germline V gene lookup returns CDR1 MGHDK and CDR2 SYGVNS. The CDR3 totals 18 residues. V lost 4 bases and J lost 4; bases outside the gene matches: 14. The CDR3 coding sequence is TGTGCCAGCAGTGGAAGGGTAGCGAGCGGGAGTGGCACCGGGGAGCTGTTTTTT. Its translation: CASSGRVASGSGTGELFF.